What follows are 14 T cell receptor beta chains derived from one specimen sequenced in a study of CD8 T cells in ankylosing spondylitis. Via MiXCR, TCRdb re-called the 5' RACE reads, giving one row per CDR3 protein. The repertoire holds just over 300,000 distinct CDR3 sequences, around 20% seen once, with 3.5% to 4.5% in the top ten. Source material: blood, either unsorted or a sorted T cell fraction (not recorded which). These receptors originate from a female donor with ankylosing spondylitis or in good health (not recorded which).

The V call is TRBV12-3 or TRBV12-4, the J call TRBJ2-1, with D tentatively TRBD1 (6 bases). Trimming left V 6 bases short and J 9 bases short, with 18 bases between. The CDR3 totals 14 residues. The CDR3 DNA follows: TGTGCCAGCAGACCAGGGGCTGCCGTAAGTGAGCAGTTCTTC. This encodes CASRPGAAVSEQFF.

This clonotype was picked up one time. J is TRBJ2-7 and V is TRBV9, with 7 bases that match TRBD2. The ends lost 3 bases at V and 1 base at J; junction bases unmatched: 4. The CDR3 has 14 residues. Germline V gene data show CDR1 as SGDLS and CDR2 as YYNGEE. The CDR3 DNA is TGTGCCAGCAGCGGGCCTAGCGGTTCCTACGAGCAGTACTTC. Translation: CASSGPSGSYEQYF.

The rearrangement links TRBV20-1 to TRBJ2-3; D may correspond to TRBD1 or TRBD2 (5 bases each). CDR1 and CDR2 from the germline V gene are DFQATT and SNEGSKA (reference sequence). This CDR3 contains 15 residues. Trimming shortened V by 1 base and J by 2 bases, and 13 bases separated the two germline ends. The CDR3 region has the DNA TGCAGTGCTAGAGCTGGGGGTCCTTTCACAGATACGCAGTATTTT. Translated, it gives CSARAGGPFTDTQYF.

V usage is TRBV4-2 and J usage is TRBJ2-7; D not certain. This CDR3 spans 13 amino acids. Deletions cut 2 bases from V and 6 bases from J, with 11 bases between. The V gene's germline CDR1 is LGHNA and CDR2 YNFKEQ. CDR3 region: CASSQPTGGEQYF. The CDR3 bases are TGTGCCAGCAGCCAACCTACGGGTGGCGAGCAGTACTTC.

The chain combines TRBV6-4 with TRBJ2-1, with 13 positions matching TRBD2. Looked up from germline, CDR1 is MRHNA and CDR2 is SNTAGT. CDR3 length: 16 residues. V gave up 3 bases and J gave up 6 bases; unmatched junction bases: 5. The CDR3 bases are TGTGCCAGCAGTGATATGAGGACTAGCGGGAGCAATGAGCAGTTCTTC. This encodes CASSDMRTSGSNEQFF.

CDR3 DNA: TGTGCCAGCAGCCAGGGGGGGCCCTGGAACACTGAAGCTTTCTTT. This encodes CASSQGGPWNTEAFF. J is TRBJ1-1 and V is TRBV7-9; 7 bases align to TRBD1. The CDR3 has 15 amino acids. V gave up 5 bases and J gave up 1 base; unmatched junction bases: 7. Per germline, CDR1 SEHNR and CDR2 FQNEAQ (reference sequence).

In this sample, this clonotype turned up a few times. CDR3 sequence reads: CSADLSGSSYNEQFF. For the CDR3, the DNA is TGCAGTGCTGACCTTAGCGGGAGCTCCTACAATGAGCAGTTCTTC. This sequence joins TRBV20-1 and TRBJ2-1; 9 positions match TRBD2. The length of the CDR3 is 15 residues. V lost 5 bases and J lost 0; bases outside the gene matches: 5. The germline gives CDR1 DFQATT, CDR2 SNEGSKA (reference sequence).

J is TRBJ2-3 and V is TRBV20-1; 8 positions agree with TRBD1. The CDR3 consists of 13 residues. From germline, CDR1 is DFQATT and CDR2 SNEGSKA (reference sequence). Trimming at V came to 2 bases and at J to 5 bases, leaving 3 bases not matched to a gene. The CDR3 DNA reads TGCAGTGCTAGAACAGGGGGTATAGATACGCAGTATTTT. This encodes CSARTGGIDTQYF.

The chain employs TRBV18 and TRBJ1-2, with D possibly matching TRBD1 (5 bases). Trimming removed 3 bases at V and 1 base at J, with 12 bases between. Per germline, CDR1 KGHSH and CDR2 LQKENI. The length of the CDR3 is 15 residues. The CDR3 coding sequence is TGTGCCAGCTCACCTGGGACGGACGTTAACTATGGCTACACCTTC. It codes for CASSPGTDVNYGYTF.

At least ten counts were recorded for this clonotype. This chain connects TRBV10-3 to TRBJ2-1; D unclear. The CDR3 consists of 15 residues. Germline values: CDR1 ENHRY, CDR2 SYGVKD. Trimming took 2 bases from V and 5 from J, leaving 13 bases between them. The CDR3 loop reads CAISERQVMHNEQFF. CDR3 coding DNA: TGTGCCATCAGTGAGAGGCAGGTCATGCACAATGAGCAGTTCTTC.

There are many counts of this clonotype. Mismatch with germline at one junction end may stem from a read error. The chain carries TRBV29-1 and TRBJ2-3; tentatively, D is TRBD2 (6 bases). Germline loops: CDR1 SQVTM, CDR2 ANQGSEA. This CDR3 is built from 15 residues. In nucleotides, the CDR3 is TGCAGCGTCGAAGGGACTCCGGAGGTGACAGATACGCAGTATTTT. This codes for CSVEGTPEVTDTQYF.

This clonotype was detected only a few times. The gene calls are TRBV29-1 and TRBJ2-3, with TRBD2 as a possible D gene (5 bases). Deletions cut 5 bases from V and 0 bases from J, with 15 bases between. The CDR3 covers 15 residues. CDR1 SQVTM and CDR2 ANQGSEA come from the germline V gene. The CDR3, as DNA: TGCAGCGTTATCCTAGCTCCTAGAAGCACAGATACGCAGTATTTT. Amino acid sequence: CSVILAPRSTDTQYF.

The rearrangement joins TRBV9 to TRBJ2-3; D uncertain. Germline CDR1 reads SGDLS; CDR2 reads YYNGEE. The CDR3 has 14 amino acids. Deletions cut 1 base from V and 2 bases from J, with 8 bases between. CDR3 DNA: TGTGCCAGCAGCGTAACACAGATCACAGATACGCAGTATTTT. Translating it yields CASSVTQITDTQYF.

The sample holds many counts of this clonotype. The rearrangement links TRBV4-3 to TRBJ1-1; no firm D call. The germline V gene encodes CDR1 LGHNA and CDR2 YSLEER. Trimming cost V 4 bases and J 2 bases, with 11 bases left between them. CDR3 length: 14 amino acids. Here the CDR3 DNA reads TGCGCCAGCAGCCTCAACCGGGCAAACACTGAAGCTTTCTTT. Protein sequence: CASSLNRANTEAFF.